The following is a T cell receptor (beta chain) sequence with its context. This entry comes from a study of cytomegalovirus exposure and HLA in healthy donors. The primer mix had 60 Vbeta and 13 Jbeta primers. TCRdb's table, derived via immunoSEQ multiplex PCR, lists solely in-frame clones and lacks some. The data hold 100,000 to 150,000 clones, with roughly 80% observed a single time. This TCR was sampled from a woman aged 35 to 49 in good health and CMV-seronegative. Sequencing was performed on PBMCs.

The CDR3 protein is CATERSGAGNTEAFF. CDR3 bases: TGTGCCACTGAGAGGTCAGGGGCCGGGAACACTGAAGCTTTCTTT. This chain connects TRBV19 to TRBJ1-1, with D maybe TRBD1 (6 bases). The V and J ends lost 10 bases and 1 base respectively, with 19 bases between them. The CDR3 extends over 15 amino acids. Germline values: CDR1 LNHDA, CDR2 SQIVND (reference sequence).